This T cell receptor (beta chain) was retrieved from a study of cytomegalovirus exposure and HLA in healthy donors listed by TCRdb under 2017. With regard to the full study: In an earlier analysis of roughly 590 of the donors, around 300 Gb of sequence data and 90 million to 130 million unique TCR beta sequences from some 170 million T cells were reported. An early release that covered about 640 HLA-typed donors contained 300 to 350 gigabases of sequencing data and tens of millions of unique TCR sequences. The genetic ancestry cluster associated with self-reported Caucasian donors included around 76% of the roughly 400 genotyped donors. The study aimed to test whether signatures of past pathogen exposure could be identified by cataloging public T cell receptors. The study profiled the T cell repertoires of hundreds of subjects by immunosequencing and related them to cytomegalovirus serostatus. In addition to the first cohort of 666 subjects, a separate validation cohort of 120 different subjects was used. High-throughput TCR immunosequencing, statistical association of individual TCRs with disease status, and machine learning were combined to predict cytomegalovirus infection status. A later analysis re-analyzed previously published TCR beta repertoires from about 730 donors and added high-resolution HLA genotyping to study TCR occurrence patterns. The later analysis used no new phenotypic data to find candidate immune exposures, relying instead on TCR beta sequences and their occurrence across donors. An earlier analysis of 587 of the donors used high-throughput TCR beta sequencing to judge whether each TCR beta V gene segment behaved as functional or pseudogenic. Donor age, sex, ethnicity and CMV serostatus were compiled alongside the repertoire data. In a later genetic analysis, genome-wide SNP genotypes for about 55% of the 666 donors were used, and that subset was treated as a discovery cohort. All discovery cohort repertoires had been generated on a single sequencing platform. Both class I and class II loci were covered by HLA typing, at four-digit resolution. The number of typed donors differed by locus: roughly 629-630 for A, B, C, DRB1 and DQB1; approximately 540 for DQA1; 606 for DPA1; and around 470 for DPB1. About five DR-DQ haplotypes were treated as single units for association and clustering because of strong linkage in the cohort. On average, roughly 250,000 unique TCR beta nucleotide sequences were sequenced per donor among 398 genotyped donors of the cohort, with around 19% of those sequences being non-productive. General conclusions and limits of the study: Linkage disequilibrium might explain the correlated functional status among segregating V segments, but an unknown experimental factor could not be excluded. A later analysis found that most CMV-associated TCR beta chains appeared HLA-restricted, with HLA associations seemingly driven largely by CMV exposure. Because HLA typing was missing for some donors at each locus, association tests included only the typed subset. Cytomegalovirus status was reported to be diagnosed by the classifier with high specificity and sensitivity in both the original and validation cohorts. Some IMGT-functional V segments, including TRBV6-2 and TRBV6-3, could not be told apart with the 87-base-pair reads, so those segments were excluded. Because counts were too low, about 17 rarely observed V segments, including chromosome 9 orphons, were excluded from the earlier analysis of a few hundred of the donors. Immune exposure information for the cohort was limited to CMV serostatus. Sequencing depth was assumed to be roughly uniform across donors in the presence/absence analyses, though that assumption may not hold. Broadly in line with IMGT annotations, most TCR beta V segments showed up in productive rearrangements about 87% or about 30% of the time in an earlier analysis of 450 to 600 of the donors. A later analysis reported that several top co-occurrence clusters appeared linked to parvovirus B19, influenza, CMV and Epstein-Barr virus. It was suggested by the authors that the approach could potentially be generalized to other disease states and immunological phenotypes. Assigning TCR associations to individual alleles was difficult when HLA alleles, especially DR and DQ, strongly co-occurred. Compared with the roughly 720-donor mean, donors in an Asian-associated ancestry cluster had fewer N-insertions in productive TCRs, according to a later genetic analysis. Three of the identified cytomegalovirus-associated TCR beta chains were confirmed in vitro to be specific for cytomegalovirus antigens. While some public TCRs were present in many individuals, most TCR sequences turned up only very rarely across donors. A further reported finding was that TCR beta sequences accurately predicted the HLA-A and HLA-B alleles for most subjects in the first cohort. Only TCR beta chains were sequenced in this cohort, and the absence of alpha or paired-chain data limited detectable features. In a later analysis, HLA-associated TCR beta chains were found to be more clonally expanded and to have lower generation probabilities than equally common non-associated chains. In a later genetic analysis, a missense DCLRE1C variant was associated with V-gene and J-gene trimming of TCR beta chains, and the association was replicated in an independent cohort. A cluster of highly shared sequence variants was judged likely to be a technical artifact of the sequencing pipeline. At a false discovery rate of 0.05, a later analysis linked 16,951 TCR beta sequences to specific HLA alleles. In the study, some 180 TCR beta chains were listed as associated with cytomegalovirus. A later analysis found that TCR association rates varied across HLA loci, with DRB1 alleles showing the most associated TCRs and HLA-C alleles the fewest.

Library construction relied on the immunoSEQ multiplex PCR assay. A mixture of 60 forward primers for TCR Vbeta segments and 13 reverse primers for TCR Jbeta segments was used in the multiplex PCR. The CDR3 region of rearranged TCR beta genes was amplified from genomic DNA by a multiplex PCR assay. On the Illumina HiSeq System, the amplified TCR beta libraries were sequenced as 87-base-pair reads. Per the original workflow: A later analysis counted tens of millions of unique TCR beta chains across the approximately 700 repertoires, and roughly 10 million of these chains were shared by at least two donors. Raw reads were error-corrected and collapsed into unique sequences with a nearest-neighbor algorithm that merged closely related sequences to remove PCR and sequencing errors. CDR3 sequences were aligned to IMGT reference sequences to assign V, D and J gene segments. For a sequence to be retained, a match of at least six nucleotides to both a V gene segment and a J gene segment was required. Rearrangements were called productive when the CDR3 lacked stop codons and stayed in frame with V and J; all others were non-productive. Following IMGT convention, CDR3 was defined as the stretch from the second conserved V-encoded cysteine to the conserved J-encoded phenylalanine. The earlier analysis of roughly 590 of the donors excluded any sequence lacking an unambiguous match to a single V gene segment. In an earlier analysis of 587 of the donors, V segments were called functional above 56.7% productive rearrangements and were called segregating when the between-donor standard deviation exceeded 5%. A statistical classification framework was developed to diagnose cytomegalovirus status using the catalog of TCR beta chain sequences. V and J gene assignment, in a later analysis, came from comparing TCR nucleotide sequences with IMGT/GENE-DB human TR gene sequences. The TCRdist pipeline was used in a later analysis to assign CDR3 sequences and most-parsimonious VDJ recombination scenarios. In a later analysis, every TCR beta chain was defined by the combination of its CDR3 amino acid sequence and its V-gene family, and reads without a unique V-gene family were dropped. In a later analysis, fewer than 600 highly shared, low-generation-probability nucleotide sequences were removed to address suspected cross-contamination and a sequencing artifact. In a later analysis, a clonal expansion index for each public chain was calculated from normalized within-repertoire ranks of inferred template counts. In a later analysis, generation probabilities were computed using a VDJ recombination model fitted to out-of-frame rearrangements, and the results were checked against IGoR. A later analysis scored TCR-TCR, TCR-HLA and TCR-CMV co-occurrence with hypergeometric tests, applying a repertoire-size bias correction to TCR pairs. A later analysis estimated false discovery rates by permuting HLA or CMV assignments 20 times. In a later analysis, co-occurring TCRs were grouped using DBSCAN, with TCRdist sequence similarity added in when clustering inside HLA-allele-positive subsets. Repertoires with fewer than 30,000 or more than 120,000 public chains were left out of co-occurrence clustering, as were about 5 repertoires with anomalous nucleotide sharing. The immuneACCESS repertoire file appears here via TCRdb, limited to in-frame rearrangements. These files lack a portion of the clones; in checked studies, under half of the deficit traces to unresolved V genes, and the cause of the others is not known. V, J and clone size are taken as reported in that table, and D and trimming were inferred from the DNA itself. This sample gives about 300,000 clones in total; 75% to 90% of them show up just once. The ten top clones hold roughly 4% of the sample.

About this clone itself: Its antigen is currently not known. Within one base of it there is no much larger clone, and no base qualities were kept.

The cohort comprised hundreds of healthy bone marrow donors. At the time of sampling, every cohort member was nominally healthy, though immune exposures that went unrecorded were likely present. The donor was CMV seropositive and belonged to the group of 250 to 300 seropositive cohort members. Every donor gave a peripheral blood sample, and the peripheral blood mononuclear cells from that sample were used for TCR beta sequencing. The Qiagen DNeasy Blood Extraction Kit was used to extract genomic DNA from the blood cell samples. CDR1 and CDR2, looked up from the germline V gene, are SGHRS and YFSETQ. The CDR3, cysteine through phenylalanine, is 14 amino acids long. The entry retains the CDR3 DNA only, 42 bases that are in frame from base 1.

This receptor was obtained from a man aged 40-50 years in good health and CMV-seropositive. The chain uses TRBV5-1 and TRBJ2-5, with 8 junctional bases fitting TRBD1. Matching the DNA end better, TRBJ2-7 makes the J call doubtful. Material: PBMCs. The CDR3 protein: CASSEGQESYEQYF. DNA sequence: TGCGCCAGCAGCGAGGGACAGGAGTCCTACGAGCAGTACTTC.